This TCR beta chain stems from a study of Tregs in tolerant kidney transplant recipients. For the study at large: Mixed chimerism was transient after nonmyeloablative marrow transplants from related graft donors.

TCRdb's copy holds only in-frame clones and misses some; the assay was immunoSEQ multiplex PCR. The sample lists about 64,000 clones; roughly 98% were seen once. The count of this clone is one. The CDR3 has 13 residues. Germline-derived CDR1 and CDR2 are MNHNS and SASEGT. Trimming shortened V by 5 bases and J by 2 bases, and 9 bases separated the two germline ends. V gene TRBV6-1 combines with J gene TRBJ1-2; D unclear. This receptor was obtained from a human donor who received a combined kidney and bone marrow transplant. The input for sequencing was Tregs from blood, taken before the transplant. For the CDR3, the DNA is TGTGCCAGCAGTAGAGCCTCGAACTATGGCTACACCTTC. Its translation is CASSRASNYGYTF.